This passage covers 11 T cell receptor beta chains from one sample sequenced in a study of CD8+CD57+ T cells in acquired aplastic anemia. The study profiled TCR beta VDJ and CDR3 using genomic DNA as template. TCRdb re-derived calls from the reads in MiXCR, one entry per CDR3 protein. The sample has 400,000 to 450,000 distinct CDR3 sequences; approximately 70% are singletons. Source material: sorted CD4+, CD8+, or CD8+CD57+ T cells (not recorded which) from PBMCs. The receptors were gathered from a human donor in good health, serving as a control.

On this clonotype itself: A read error may produce the germline difference seen at one junction end. The genes are TRBV27 and TRBJ1-5; D is possibly TRBD1 (5 bases). The CDR3 length is 15 residues. Germline V gene data show CDR1 as MNHEY and CDR2 as SMNVEV (reference sequence). As DNA, the CDR3 is TGTGCCAGCAGTGCAGAAGGGGCGCAGTATCAGCCCCAGCACTTT. Translation: CASSAEGAQYQPQHF.

In this sample, this clonotype turned up many times. The genes are TRBV2 and TRBJ2-1; D remains ambiguous. Germline values: CDR1 SNHLY, CDR2 FYNNEI. The CDR3 is 11 amino acids. Trimming stripped 10 bases from V and 8 bases from J, with 12 bases between. CDR3 in amino acids: CATSLVYEQFF. The CDR3 region has the DNA TGTGCCACCTCCCTAGTCTATGAGCAGTTCTTC. The full variable domain, completed using reference TRBV2 and TRBJ2-1, is EPEVTQTPSHQVTQMGQEVILRCVPISNHLYFYWYRQILGQKVEFLVSFYNNEISEKSEIFDDQFSVERPDGSNFTLKIRSTKLEDSAMYFCATSLVYEQFFGPGTRLTVL.

This clonotype occurred many times. This chain's CDR3 is CATKGGTGGPTDTQYF. CDR3 coding DNA: TGTGCCACAAAAGGGGGCACGGGGGGGCCCACAGATACGCAGTATTTT. The V and J genes are TRBV11-1 and TRBJ2-3; D possibly corresponds to TRBD2 (8 bases). The CDR3 spans 16 residues. CDR1 is SGHAT, CDR2 FQDESV, per germline (reference sequence). Trimming took 10 bases from V and 2 from J, leaving 22 bases between them.

J is TRBJ1-3 and V is TRBV20-1; possible D gene TRBD1, 6 bases. The V gene's germline CDR1 is DFQATT and CDR2 SNEGSKA (reference sequence). There are 15 residues in the CDR3. V gave up 6 bases and J gave up 8 bases, with 23 bases separating them. Written as DNA, the CDR3 is TGCAGTGCCCGCGGTCAGGGGAAGGGAGGAGACACCATATATTTT. Translated: CSARGQGKGGDTIYF.

This clonotype showed up many times. The chain carries TRBV7-2 and TRBJ2-5, with 8 bases lining up with TRBD1. This CDR3 region has 16 residues. The germline gives CDR1 SGHTA, CDR2 FQGNSA. Trimming cost V 4 bases and J 3 bases; bases outside gene matches: 10. The CDR3 sequence: CASSSSGRTGKETQYF. Written as DNA, the CDR3 is TGTGCCAGCAGCTCCTCAGGACGGACAGGGAAAGAGACCCAGTACTTC.

V is TRBV20-1 and J is TRBJ2-3; TRBD2 might be the D (5 bases). The CDR3 is made up of 14 amino acids. In germline, CDR1 is DFQATT, CDR2 SNEGSKA (reference sequence). The V end was cut by 3 bases, the J end by 2 bases, with 12 bases between. CDR3 sequence (DNA): TGCAGTGCTAGGGACTCCTCGTCCACAGATACGCAGTATTTT. Translated: CSARDSSSTDTQYF.

This clonotype was counted ten times or more. This chain uses TRBV9 with TRBJ2-1; TRBD2 matches 11 bases. Germline V gene data show CDR1 as SGDLS and CDR2 as YYNGEE. Unmatched junction bases numbered 20, after V lost 0 bases and J lost 9 bases. The CDR3 consists of 20 residues. DNA of the CDR3: TGTGCCAGCAGCGTAGCCGGACAGGGTGGAGGACTAGCGGGCGGCGGTGAGCAGTTCTTC. Translating it yields CASSVAGQGGGLAGGGEQFF.

As to this clonotype: The junction shows a germline mismatch at one end, possibly a read error. V usage is TRBV7-9 and J usage is TRBJ1-4; D remains unclear. This CDR3 region has 14 residues. Germline V gene lookup returns CDR1 SEHNR and CDR2 FQNEAQ (reference sequence). The CDR3 loop is CASSPHGKTVKLFF. CDR3 in DNA: TGTGCCAGCAGCCCACACGGAAAGACCGTAAAATTGTTTTTT.

The J gene is TRBJ2-7, the V gene TRBV6-5; a weak D match, TRBD1 (6 bases). Germline V gives CDR1 MNHEY, CDR2 SVGAGI. The CDR3 spans 15 residues. Between the trimmed V and J ends, which lost 7 bases and 0 bases, there was a span of 16 bases. For the CDR3, the DNA is TGTGCCAGCACTCGGACAGCGTTTAGCTCCTACGAGCAGTACTTC. It translates to CASTRTAFSSYEQYF.

The V gene is TRBV19, the J gene TRBJ1-1; 8 bases align to TRBD1. The germline gives CDR1 LNHDA, CDR2 SQIVND (reference sequence). Trimming at V came to 3 bases and at J to 0 bases, leaving 6 bases not matched to a gene. This CDR3 contains 16 residues. CDR3 residues: CASSMTGANLNTEAFF. The CDR3 coding sequence is TGTGCCAGTAGTATGACAGGGGCGAACTTGAACACTGAAGCTTTCTTT.

To note about this clonotype: At one end the junction does not follow the germline gene, possibly because of a read error. The CDR3, as DNA: TGTGCCAGCAGTTTTTGTCTTTCACCCCTCCACTTT. Protein product: CASSFCLSPLHF. V and J are TRBV10-1 and TRBJ1-6; D remains unclear. The length of the CDR3 is 12 residues. Germline V lookup: CDR1 WNHNN, CDR2 SYGVQD (reference sequence).